These 25 T cell receptor beta chains originate from one sample sequenced in a study of blood T cell repertoires in COVID-19 (dated by TCRdb to about 2020). To prepare the library, the immunoSEQ multiplex PCR assay was applied. Entries here come from immuneACCESS through TCRdb and include only in-frame sequences with V and J called. Some clones fail to appear in such tables; in the studies checked, an unresolved V gene covers under half of the shortfall, and the cause of the remainder is unknown. Across this sample there are about 190,000 clones, with just under 80% seen only once. 2.5% to 3% of the sample comes from the top ten. Sequencing input: peripheral blood. These receptors all stem from a woman older than 75 with active or convalescent COVID-19.

V gene TRBV9 combines with J gene TRBJ1-6; a weak D match, TRBD1 (5 bases). Germline V gene sequence: CDR1 SGDLS, CDR2 YYNGEE. The CDR3 extends over 19 amino acids. V lost 3 bases to trimming and J lost 2 bases, with 21 bases between them. The CDR3 loop reads CASSDYRDGGLAYNSPLHF. The CDR3 DNA follows: TGTGCCAGCAGCGACTATAGGGATGGGGGGTTAGCCTATAATTCACCCCTCCACTTT.

The chain recombines TRBV7-8 with TRBJ2-3; TRBD1 matches 9 bases. CDR3 length: 15 residues. Per the germline V gene, CDR1 is SGHVS and CDR2 is FQNEAQ. The V gene end was trimmed by 6 bases and the J gene end by 4 bases; junction bases not matched to a gene: 8. The CDR3 bases are TGTGCCAGCAGTTGGCGAGACAGGGGGTCAGATACGCAGTATTTT. It translates to CASSWRDRGSDTQYF.

This chain joins TRBV5-4 and TRBJ2-3; TRBD1 matches at 12 bases. The CDR3 runs 15 residues. Germline CDR1 and CDR2: SGHNT and YYREEE (reference sequence). J was trimmed by 5 bases and V by 4 bases; bases with no gene match: 5. CDR3: CASSPGQGAIDTQYF. CDR3 coding DNA: TGTGCCAGCAGCCCGGGACAGGGGGCAATAGATACGCAGTATTTT.

The DNA for the CDR3 is TGTGCCAGCAGTTTCAGGGGGAGTCAGCCCCAGCATTTT. Encoded protein: CASSFRGSQPQHF. The chain couples TRBV27 to TRBJ1-5, with TRBD1 matching over 7 bases. Trimming at V came to 3 bases and at J to 6 bases, leaving 2 bases not matched to a gene. This CDR3 spans 13 amino acids. Looked up from germline, CDR1 is MNHEY and CDR2 is SMNVEV (reference sequence).

This rearrangement joins TRBV28 to TRBJ1-1, with D possibly matching TRBD1 (5 bases). The length of the CDR3 is 13 residues. Between the trimmed V and J ends, which lost 6 bases and 0 bases, there was a span of 8 bases. Germline loops: CDR1 MDHEN, CDR2 SYDVKM. The CDR3 spells CASSSTVNTEAFF. The CDR3 coding sequence is TGTGCCAGCAGCTCGACAGTGAACACTGAAGCTTTCTTT.

The chain recombines TRBV3-1 (or the pseudogene TRBV3-2) with TRBJ2-2; 7 bases match TRBD1. The length of the CDR3 is 15 residues. In germline, CDR1 is LGHDT, CDR2 YNNKEL (reference sequence). V gave up 4 bases and J gave up 4 bases; unmatched junction bases: 6. The CDR3 DNA follows: TGTGCCAGCAGCCGGGGACAGTCGACCACCGGGGAGCTGTTTTTT. It encodes CASSRGQSTTGELFF.

The CDR3 DNA reads TGTGCCAGCAGCCAAGGGCAGGGGGTTGTCCTGAACACTGAAGCTTTCTTT. This codes for CASSQGQGVVLNTEAFF. This sequence joins TRBV3-1 (or the pseudogene TRBV3-2) and TRBJ1-1; 7 bases are a match to TRBD1. Trimming removed 1 base from V and 0 bases from J; junction bases left unmatched: 8. The germline CDR1 and CDR2 sequences are LGHDT and YNNKEL (reference sequence). The length of the CDR3 is 17 residues.

The rearrangement uses TRBV5-5 and TRBJ2-7, with D possibly TRBD1 on 6 matching bases. Trimming stripped 1 base from V and 2 bases from J, with 10 bases between. CDR1 is SGHKS, CDR2 YYEKEE, per germline (reference sequence). CDR3 size: 14 residues. CDR3 sequence (DNA): TGTGCCAGCAGCTTGCAAGGACAGCCCTACGAGCAGTACTTC. As protein: CASSLQGQPYEQYF.

There are a few counts of this clone. CDR3 nucleotides: TGTGCCAGCAGCCAAGGGCACCCGATGAACTACAATGAGCAGTTCTTC. Protein sequence: CASSQGHPMNYNEQFF. The gene calls are TRBV4-2 and TRBJ2-1; no clear D. V was clipped by 1 base and J by 3 bases, with 13 bases between them. The CDR3 totals 16 residues. From germline, CDR1 is LGHNA and CDR2 YNFKEQ.

This sequence joins TRBV7-8 and TRBJ2-3, with 9 bases identical to TRBD1. The CDR3 loop spans 15 amino acids. Unmatched junction bases numbered 8, after V lost 5 bases and J lost 5 bases. Germline values: CDR1 SGHVS, CDR2 FQNEAQ. CDR3 sequence (DNA): TGTGCCAGCAGCCCCGGGGACAGGGTGATAGATACGCAGTATTTT. This sequence encodes CASSPGDRVIDTQYF.

This clone showed up just once. This rearrangement joins TRBV12-3 or TRBV12-4 to TRBJ1-4; D ambiguous. Trimming removed 8 bases at V and 8 bases at J, with 9 bases between. The CDR3 is 11 amino acids. CDR3 sequence (DNA): TGTGCCAGCGGATGGAGAGAAAAACTGTTTTTT. This gives the protein CASGWREKLFF.

Only a few counts were recorded for this clone. V gene TRBV20-1 combines with J gene TRBJ1-2, with 8 positions matching TRBD1. CDR1 and CDR2 from the germline V gene are DFQATT and SNEGSKA (reference sequence). This CDR3 contains 11 residues. J gave up 6 bases and V 5 bases, and 2 bases lay outside the gene matches. CDR3 coding DNA: TGCAGTGCTGGACAGGGCCATGGCTACACCTTC. Translating it yields CSAGQGHGYTF.

This clone was seen a handful of times. The V call is TRBV11-2, the J call TRBJ1-5, with D unresolved. The CDR3 sequence is 14 residues long. Looked up from germline, CDR1 is SGHAT and CDR2 is FQNNGV. Trimming left V 1 base short and J 0 bases short, with 4 bases between. CDR3: CASSLVSSNQPQHF. The CDR3 DNA reads as TGTGCCAGCAGCTTAGTCAGTAGCAATCAGCCCCAGCATTTT.

The rearrangement links TRBV5-1 to TRBJ1-1; 8 positions match TRBD1. From germline, CDR1 is SGHRS and CDR2 YFSETQ. The junction had 6 bases not matched to a gene; V was cut back by 3 bases and J by 8 bases. The CDR3 loop spans 13 amino acids. The chain's CDR3 is CASSSRTGIEAFF. The CDR3 DNA follows: TGCGCCAGCAGCTCTAGGACAGGGATCGAAGCTTTCTTT.

The CDR3 sequence is CASSLLSTSLNEKLFF. The DNA for the CDR3 is TGTGCCAGCAGCTTACTGTCGACAAGCCTTAATGAAAAACTGTTTTTT. The chain joins TRBV11-2 to TRBJ1-4; the D is unclear. Trimming cost V 2 bases and J 4 bases, with 14 bases left between them. CDR1 SGHAT and CDR2 FQNNGV come from the germline V gene. The length of the CDR3 is 16 residues.

The rearrangement joins TRBV27 to TRBJ1-4; 10 nucleotides agree with TRBD1. Germline-derived CDR1 and CDR2 are MNHEY and SMNVEV (reference sequence). Unmatched junction bases numbered 5, after V lost 4 bases and J lost 6 bases. CDR3 length equals 15 residues. The CDR3 sequence: CASSSPDRGDEKLFF. CDR3 in DNA: TGTGCCAGCAGTTCCCCGGACAGGGGGGATGAAAAACTGTTTTTT.

V usage is TRBV27 and J usage is TRBJ1-2; 10 bases align to TRBD1. The germline V gene has CDR1 MNHEY and CDR2 SMNVEV (reference sequence). The CDR3 runs to 15 residues. V was clipped by 4 bases and J by 4 bases; unmatched bases: 6. The CDR3 here is CASSSRQGAIYGYTF. The CDR3 DNA reads as TGTGCCAGCAGTTCAAGACAGGGGGCCATCTATGGCTACACCTTC.

This clone appeared a few times. The chain uses TRBV10-3 and TRBJ2-7; D gene ambiguous. The V gene's germline CDR1 is ENHRY and CDR2 SYGVKD. Trimming took 6 bases from V and 2 from J, leaving 11 bases between them. The CDR3 extends over 13 amino acids. Here the CDR3 DNA reads TGTGCCATCAGACGTCTAGAAGCCTACGAGCAGTACTTC. Its translation: CAIRRLEAYEQYF.

This sequence joins TRBV18 and TRBJ2-1, with TRBD1 matching over 8 bases. This CDR3 is 15 amino acids long. CDR1 KGHSH and CDR2 LQKENI come from the germline V gene. Trimming cost V 3 bases and J 1 base; bases outside gene matches: 2. CDR3 bases: TGTGCCAGCTCACCTAGACAGGGGTCCTACAATGAGCAGTTCTTC. Translating it yields CASSPRQGSYNEQFF. Filled out from reference TRBV18 and TRBJ2-1, the complete variable domain reads NAGVMQNPRHLVRRRGQEARLRCSPMKGHSHVYWYRQLPEEGLKFMVYLQKENIIDESGMPKERFSAEFPKEGPSILRIQQVVRGDSAAYFCASSPRQGSYNEQFFGPGTRLTVL.

The chain combines TRBV4-3 with TRBJ2-1; maybe TRBD2 (6 bases). The ends were cut back, 4 bases at V and 0 bases at J, with 10 bases in the middle. Germline loops: CDR1 LGHNA, CDR2 YSLEER. The CDR3 has 15 residues. Here the CDR3 reads CASSRAGSSYNEQFF. CDR3 coding DNA: TGCGCCAGCAGCCGTGCGGGGAGCTCCTACAATGAGCAGTTCTTC.

This clone was seen just once. The chain combines TRBV10-3 with TRBJ1-5, with 9 bases fitting TRBD1. The V and J ends lost 4 bases and 0 bases, in that order; junction bases with no gene match: 4. CDR1 ENHRY and CDR2 SYGVKD come from the germline V gene. The CDR3 is 16 residues long. CDR3 protein: CAISGTGGSSNQPQHF. CDR3 nucleotide sequence: TGTGCCATCAGTGGTACAGGGGGCTCTAGCAATCAGCCCCAGCATTTT.

The chain has TRBV5-1 and TRBJ2-2, with 14 positions matching TRBD2. The CDR3 runs 16 residues. Germline CDR1 SGHRS, CDR2 YFSETQ. The ends lost 4 bases at V and 4 bases at J; junction bases unmatched: 3. The CDR3 loop is CASSLGLAGVTGELFF. The DNA of the CDR3 is TGCGCCAGCAGCCTGGGACTAGCGGGGGTCACCGGGGAGCTGTTTTTT. Complete variable domain (other parts from reference TRBV5-1 and TRBJ2-2): KAGVTQTPRYLIKTRGQQVTLSCSPISGHRSVSWYQQTPGQGLQFLFEYFSETQRNKGNFPGRFSGRQFSNSRSEMNVSTLELGDSALYLCASSLGLAGVTGELFFGEGSRLTVL.

This clone came up a few times. The chain combines TRBV29-1 with TRBJ2-7, with 10 nucleotides matching TRBD1. The germline gives CDR1 SQVTM, CDR2 ANQGSEA. The CDR3 length is 15 residues. Losses at the gene ends were 2 bases for V and 4 bases for J; bases not matched to a gene: 8. The CDR3 here is CSVELADRGVYEQYF. The CDR3 nucleotides are TGCAGCGTTGAACTCGCGGACAGGGGGGTGTACGAGCAGTACTTC.

The chain recombines TRBV7-9 with TRBJ1-5; TRBD1 matches at 7 bases. Per the germline V gene, CDR1 is SEHNR and CDR2 is FQNEAQ (reference sequence). Germline trimming cut 5 bases from V and 4 bases from J; bases unmatched to any gene: 5. The CDR3 contains 14 residues. The CDR3 protein is CASSQGGNNQPQHF. Written as DNA, the CDR3 is TGTGCCAGCAGCCAAGGGGGCAATAATCAGCCCCAGCATTTT.

The rearrangement uses TRBV20-1 and TRBJ1-2, with D uncertain. Trimming shortened V by 3 bases and J by 4 bases, and 12 bases separated the two germline ends. Per the germline V gene, CDR1 is DFQATT and CDR2 is SNEGSKA (reference sequence). CDR3 size: 13 residues. CDR3 amino acids: CSASGGHGYGYTF. The CDR3 nucleotides read TGCAGTGCTAGTGGCGGGCATGGCTATGGCTACACCTTC.